This T cell receptor (beta chain) was documented in a study of OX40 agonist ivuxolimab in advanced cancers. This CDR3 is built from 14 residues. The V end lost 4 bases, the J end lost 7 bases, and 16 bases lay between the germline ends. Germline V CDR1 and CDR2: MDHEN, SYDVKM. TCRdb's table, derived via immunoSEQ multiplex PCR, lists solely in-frame clones and lacks some. The repertoire includes about 77,000 clones, roughly nine tenths of them detected once, and less than 3% sits in the top ten. The chain recombines TRBV28 with TRBJ1-2; possible D gene TRBD1, 5 bases. The sequence was collected from an adult with an advanced solid tumor such as melanoma, head and neck, liver or kidney cancer. Sequenced here: CD4+ or CD8+ T cells sorted from blood, sampled in a trial of the OX40 agonist ivuxolimab. The CDR3 nucleotides read TGTGCCAGCAGTTATCACGTGGGGCGGGCTGGCTACACCTTC. Its translation is CASSYHVGRAGYTF.